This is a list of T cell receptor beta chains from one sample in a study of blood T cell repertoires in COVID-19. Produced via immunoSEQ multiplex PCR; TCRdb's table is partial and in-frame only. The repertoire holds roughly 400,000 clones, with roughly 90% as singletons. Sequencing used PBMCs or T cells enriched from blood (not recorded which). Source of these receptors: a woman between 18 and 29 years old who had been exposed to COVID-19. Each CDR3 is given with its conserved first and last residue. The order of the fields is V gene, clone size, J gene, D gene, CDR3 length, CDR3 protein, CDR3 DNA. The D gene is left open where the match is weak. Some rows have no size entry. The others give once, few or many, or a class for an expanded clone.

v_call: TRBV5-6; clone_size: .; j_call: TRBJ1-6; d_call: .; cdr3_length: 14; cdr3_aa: CASSLGGATSPLHF; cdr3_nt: TGTGCCAGCAGCTTGGGGGGCGCGACTTCACCCCTCCACTTT
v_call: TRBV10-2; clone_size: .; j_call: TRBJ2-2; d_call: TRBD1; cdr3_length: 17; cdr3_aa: CASSGGEGASNTGELFF; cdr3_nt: TGCGCCAGCAGTGGCGGAGAGGGGGCCTCGAACACCGGGGAGCTGTTTTTT
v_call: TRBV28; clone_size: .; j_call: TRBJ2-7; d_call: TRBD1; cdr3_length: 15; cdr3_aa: CASSLQGQGRNEQYF; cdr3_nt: TGTGCCAGCAGTTTGCAGGGACAGGGGAGGAACGAGCAGTACTTC
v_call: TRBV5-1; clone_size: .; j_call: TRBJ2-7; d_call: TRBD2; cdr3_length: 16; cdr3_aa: CASSGRLAGASYEQYF; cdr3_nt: TGCGCCAGCAGCGGAAGACTAGCGGGGGCTTCCTACGAGCAGTACTTC
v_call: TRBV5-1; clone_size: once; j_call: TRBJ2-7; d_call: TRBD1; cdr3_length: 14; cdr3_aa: CASSKAGTGNEQYF; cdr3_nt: TGCGCCAGCAGCAAAGCCGGGACAGGGAACGAGCAGTACTTC
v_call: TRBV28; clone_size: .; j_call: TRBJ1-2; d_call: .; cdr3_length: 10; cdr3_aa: CATADFYYTF; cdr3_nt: TGTGCCACCGCGGACTTTTACTACACCTTC
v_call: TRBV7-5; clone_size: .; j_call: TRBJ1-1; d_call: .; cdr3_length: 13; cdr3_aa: CVRSPSGDTEAFF; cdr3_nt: TGTGTCAGAAGCCCCTCGGGTGACACTGAAGCTTTCTTT
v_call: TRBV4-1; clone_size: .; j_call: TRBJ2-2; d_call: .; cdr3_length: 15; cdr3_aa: CASSQGQGRAGELFF; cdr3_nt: TGCGCCAGCAGCCAAGGACAGGGGAGGGCCGGGGAGCTGTTTTTT
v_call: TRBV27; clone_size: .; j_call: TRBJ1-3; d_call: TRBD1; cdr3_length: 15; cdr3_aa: CASSLTGGAGNTIYF; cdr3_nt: TGTGCCAGCAGTTTAACAGGGGGAGCTGGAAACACCATATATTTT
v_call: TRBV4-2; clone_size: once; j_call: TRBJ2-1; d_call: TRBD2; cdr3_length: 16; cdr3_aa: CASSPRLAGGVNEQFF; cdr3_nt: TGTGCCAGCAGCCCCCGACTAGCGGGGGGTGTCAATGAGCAGTTCTTC
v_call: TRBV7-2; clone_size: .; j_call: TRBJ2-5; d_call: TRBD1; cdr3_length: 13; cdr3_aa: CASSWDRRETQYF; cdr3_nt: TGTGCCAGCAGCTGGGACAGGAGAGAGACCCAGTACTTC
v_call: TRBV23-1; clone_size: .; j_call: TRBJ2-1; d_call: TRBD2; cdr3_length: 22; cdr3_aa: CASSLKRLRLAGAKSSYNEQFF; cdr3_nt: TGCGCCAGCAGTCTTAAACGTCTTCGGCTAGCGGGAGCCAAGAGCTCCTACAATGAGCAGTTCTTC
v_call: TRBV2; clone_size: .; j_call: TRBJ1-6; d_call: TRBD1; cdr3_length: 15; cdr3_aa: CASVLGQVRESPLHF; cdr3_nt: TGTGCCAGCGTCCTGGGACAGGTCCGGGAGTCACCCCTCCACTTT
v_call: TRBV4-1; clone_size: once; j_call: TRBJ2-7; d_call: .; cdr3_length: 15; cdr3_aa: CASSQGGRNSYEQYF; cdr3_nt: TGCGCCAGCAGCCAGGGGGGACGCAACTCCTACGAGCAGTACTTC
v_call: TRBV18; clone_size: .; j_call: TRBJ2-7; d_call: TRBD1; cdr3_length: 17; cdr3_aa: CASSPLQTDRVRDEQYF; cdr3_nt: TGTGCCAGCTCACCACTTCAAACAGACAGGGTTCGGGACGAGCAGTACTTC